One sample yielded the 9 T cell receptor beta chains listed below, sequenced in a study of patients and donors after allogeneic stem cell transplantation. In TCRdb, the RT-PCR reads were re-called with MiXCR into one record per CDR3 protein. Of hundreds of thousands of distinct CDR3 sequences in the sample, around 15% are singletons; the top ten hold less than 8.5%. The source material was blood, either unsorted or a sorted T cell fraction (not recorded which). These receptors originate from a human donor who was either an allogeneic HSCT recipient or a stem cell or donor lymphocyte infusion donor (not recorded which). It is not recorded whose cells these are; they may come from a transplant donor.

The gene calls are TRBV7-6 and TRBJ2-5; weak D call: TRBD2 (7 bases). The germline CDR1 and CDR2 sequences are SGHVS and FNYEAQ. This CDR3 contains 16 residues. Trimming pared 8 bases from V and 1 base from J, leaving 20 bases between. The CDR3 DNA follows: TGTGCCAGCTGGGAGGGTCCGGGGGGCACCCAAGAGACCCAGTACTTC. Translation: CASWEGPGGTQETQYF.

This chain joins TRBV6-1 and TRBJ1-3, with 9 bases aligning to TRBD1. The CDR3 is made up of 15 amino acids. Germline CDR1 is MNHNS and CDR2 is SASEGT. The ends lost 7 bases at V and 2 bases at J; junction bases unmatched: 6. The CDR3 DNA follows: TGTGCCAGCACAGACAGGGGGATCCCTGGAAACACCATATATTTT. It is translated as CASTDRGIPGNTIYF.

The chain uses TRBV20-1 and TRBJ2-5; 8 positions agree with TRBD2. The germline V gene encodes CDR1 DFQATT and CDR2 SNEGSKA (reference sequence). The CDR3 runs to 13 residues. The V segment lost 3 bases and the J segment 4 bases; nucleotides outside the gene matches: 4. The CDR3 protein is CSASGGARETQYF. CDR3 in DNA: TGCAGTGCTAGCGGGGGGGCTCGAGAGACCCAGTACTTC.

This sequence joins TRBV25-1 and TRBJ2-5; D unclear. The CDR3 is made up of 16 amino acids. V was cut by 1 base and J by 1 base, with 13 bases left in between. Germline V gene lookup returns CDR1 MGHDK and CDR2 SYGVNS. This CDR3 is CASSEFGVAFQETQYF. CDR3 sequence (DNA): TGTGCCAGCAGTGAATTTGGAGTCGCGTTCCAAGAGACCCAGTACTTC.

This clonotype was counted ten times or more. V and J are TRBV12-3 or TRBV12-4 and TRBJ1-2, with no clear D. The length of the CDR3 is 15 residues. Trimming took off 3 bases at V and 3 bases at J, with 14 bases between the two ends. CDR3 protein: CASSFYWGLDYGYTF. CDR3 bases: TGTGCCAGCAGTTTCTATTGGGGTTTGGACTATGGCTACACCTTC.

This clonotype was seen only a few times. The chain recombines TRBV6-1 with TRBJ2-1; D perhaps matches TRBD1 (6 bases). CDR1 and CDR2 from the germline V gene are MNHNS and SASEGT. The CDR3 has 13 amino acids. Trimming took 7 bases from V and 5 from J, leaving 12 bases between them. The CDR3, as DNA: TGTGCCAGCAATTCCGACAGGAACAATGAGCAGTTCTTC. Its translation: CASNSDRNNEQFF.

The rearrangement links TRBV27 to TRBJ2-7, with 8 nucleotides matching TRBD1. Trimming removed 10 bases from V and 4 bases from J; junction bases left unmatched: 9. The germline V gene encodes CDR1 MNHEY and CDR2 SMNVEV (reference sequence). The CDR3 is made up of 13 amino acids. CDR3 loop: CAKPGQETYEQYF. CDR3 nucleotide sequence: TGTGCCAAACCGGGACAGGAGACTTACGAGCAGTACTTC.

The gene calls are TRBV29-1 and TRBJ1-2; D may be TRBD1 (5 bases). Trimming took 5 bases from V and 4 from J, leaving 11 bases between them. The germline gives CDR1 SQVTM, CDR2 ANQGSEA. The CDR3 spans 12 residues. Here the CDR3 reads CSVKGETYGYTF. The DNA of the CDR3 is TGCAGCGTTAAAGGGGAAACCTATGGCTACACCTTC.

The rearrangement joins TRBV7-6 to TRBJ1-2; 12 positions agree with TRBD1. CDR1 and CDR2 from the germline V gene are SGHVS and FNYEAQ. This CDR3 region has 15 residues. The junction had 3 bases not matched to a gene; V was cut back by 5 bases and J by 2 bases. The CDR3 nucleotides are TGTGCCAGCAGCGCTGGGACAGGGGGCAACTATGGCTACACCTTC. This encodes CASSAGTGGNYGYTF. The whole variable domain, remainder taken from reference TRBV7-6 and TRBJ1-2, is GAGVSQSPRYKVTKRGQDVALRCDPISGHVSLYWYRQALGQGPEFLTYFNYEAQQDKSGLPNDRFSAERPEGSISTLTIQRTEQRDSAMYRCASSAGTGGNYGYTFGSGTRLTVV.